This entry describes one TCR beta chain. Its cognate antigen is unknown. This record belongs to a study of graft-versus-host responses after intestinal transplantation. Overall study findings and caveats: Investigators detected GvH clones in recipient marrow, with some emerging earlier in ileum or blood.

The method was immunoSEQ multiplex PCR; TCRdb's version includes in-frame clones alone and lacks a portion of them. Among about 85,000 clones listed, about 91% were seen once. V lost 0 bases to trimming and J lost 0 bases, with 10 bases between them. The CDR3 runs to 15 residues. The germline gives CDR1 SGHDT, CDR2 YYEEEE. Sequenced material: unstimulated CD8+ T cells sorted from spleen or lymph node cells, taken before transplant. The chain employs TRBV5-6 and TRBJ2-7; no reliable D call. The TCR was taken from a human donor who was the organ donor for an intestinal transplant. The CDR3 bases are TGTGCCAGCAGCTTGGGAGGATATAGCTCCTACGAGCAGTACTTC. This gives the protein CASSLGGYSSYEQYF.